Listed below are T cell receptor beta chains from one sample, sequenced in a study of tumor and adjacent non-tumor tissue in lung cancer. TCRdb ran MiXCR on the multiplex PCR reads and lists one entry per CDR3 protein. The table lists about 50,000 distinct CDR3 sequences, 74% of them singletons. The specimen was distant non-tumor lung tissue. These receptors were obtained from a woman aged 55-70 years with non-small cell lung cancer. Each CDR3 is given with its conserved first and last residue. Fields, in order: clone size, V gene, J gene, CDR3 protein. Size tells how often a clone was seen (once, few, many) or the class of an expanded clone, and some rows leave it out.

-,TRBV6-2/TRBV6-3,TRBJ2-2,CASSYLLAGPTRVNTGKLFF
-,TRBV11-3,TRBJ2-2,CVSSPGSIAGGLGTGELFF
many,TRBV6-5,TRBJ1-2,CASSYYGTPNYGYTF
-,TRBV28,TRBJ1-5,CASSLWEQPQHF
-,TRBV4-1,TRBJ2-1,CARSPGLEGKNEQFF
-,TRBV4-3,TRBJ2-3,CASGTRAGTDTQYF
-,TRBV6-1,TRBJ2-3,CAASSPNTQYF
-,TRBV28,TRBJ2-3,CASSDEGDTQYF
-,TRBV4-3,TRBJ2-1,CTSSLTKLAGDYNEQFF
-,TRBV9,TRBJ1-2,CASSVVQGPYGHTF
-,TRBV4-2,TRBJ2-6,CASSHATGRAFSGANVLTF
-,TRBV6-5,TRBJ2-3,CASSYERGTQYF
-,TRBV11-2,TRBJ1-5,CANSLLGDQPQHF
-,TRBV28,TRBJ1-1,CASRLLHPTYTEAFF
few,TRBV28,TRBJ1-2,CASTILPISDRENYGYTF
-,TRBV10-3,TRBJ2-7,CDISERGRDDDQYF
many,TRBV12-5,TRBJ1-1,CASGLEPGTEAFF
-,TRBV14,TRBJ1-1,CAGSRDTVEALF
-,TRBV6-1,TRBJ2-7,CASRGDRVQFFYEQYF
-,TRBV4-3,TRBJ2-5,CASSQYFQGTAETQYF
once,TRBV12-3/TRBV12-4,TRBJ1-5,CASSPGTALKPQHF
-,TRBV12-3/TRBV12-4,TRBJ2-1,CTSCLEFGYNEQFF
many,TRBV28,TRBJ1-2,CASSSDYGYTF
-,TRBV12-3/TRBV12-4,TRBJ1-1,CASTLGRGTVITEAFF
-,TRBV11-1,TRBJ2-7,CASSYDLGTGSYEQYF
many,TRBV28,TRBJ2-7,CASSLGTGRGLGQYF
-,TRBV20-1,TRBJ2-5,CSARTSGGYQETQYF
-,TRBV12-3/TRBV12-4,TRBJ2-4,CASSSGLAELYF
-,TRBV5-1,TRBJ2-7,CASRPGCIDYEQYF
-,TRBV11-2,TRBJ1-2,CAGDPQPNYGYTF
-,TRBV6-2/TRBV6-3,TRBJ1-6,CVSSYFRIENSPLHF
-,TRBV12-3/TRBV12-4,TRBJ2-1,CVSSLEFGYNEQFF
-,TRBV6-2/TRBV6-3,TRBJ2-3,CASSSRLDRTDAQYF
-,TRBV4-1,TRBJ1-2,CPSRQTAGLYGYTF